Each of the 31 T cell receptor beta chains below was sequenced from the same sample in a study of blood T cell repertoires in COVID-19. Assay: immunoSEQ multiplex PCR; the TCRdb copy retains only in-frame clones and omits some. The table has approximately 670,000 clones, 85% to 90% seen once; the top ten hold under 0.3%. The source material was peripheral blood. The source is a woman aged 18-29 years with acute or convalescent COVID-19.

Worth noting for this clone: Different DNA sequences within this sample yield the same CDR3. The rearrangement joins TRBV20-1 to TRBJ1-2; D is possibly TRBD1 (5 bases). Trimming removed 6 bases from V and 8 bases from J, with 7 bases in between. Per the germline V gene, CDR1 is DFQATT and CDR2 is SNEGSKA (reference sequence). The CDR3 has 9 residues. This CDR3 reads CSAPGGYTF. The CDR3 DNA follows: TGCAGTGCACCAGGGGGCTACACCTTC.

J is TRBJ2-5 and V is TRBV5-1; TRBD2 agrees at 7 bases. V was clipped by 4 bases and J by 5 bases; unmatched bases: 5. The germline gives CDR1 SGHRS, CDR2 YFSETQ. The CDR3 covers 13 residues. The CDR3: CASSRDYPETQYF. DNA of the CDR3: TGCGCCAGCAGCCGGGACTACCCGGAGACCCAGTACTTC.

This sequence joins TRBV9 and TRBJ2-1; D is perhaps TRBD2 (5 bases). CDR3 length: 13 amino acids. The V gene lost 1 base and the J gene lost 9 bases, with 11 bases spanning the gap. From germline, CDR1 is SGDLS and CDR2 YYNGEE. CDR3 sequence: CASSVSSSGEQFF. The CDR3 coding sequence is TGTGCCAGCAGCGTATCATCCAGCGGTGAGCAGTTCTTC. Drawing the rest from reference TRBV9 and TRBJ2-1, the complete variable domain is DSGVTQTPKHLITATGQRVTLRCSPRSGDLSVYWYQQSLDQGLQFLIQYYNGEERAKGNILERFSAQQFPDLHSELNLSSLELGDSALYFCASSVSSSGEQFFGPGTRLTVL.

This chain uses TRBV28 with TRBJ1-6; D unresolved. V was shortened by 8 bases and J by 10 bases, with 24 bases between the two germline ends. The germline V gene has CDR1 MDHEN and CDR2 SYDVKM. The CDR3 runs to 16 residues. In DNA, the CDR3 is TGTGCCAGCGGCGATCTGGTAGATACGGGAGGCTCACCCCTCCACTTT. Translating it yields CASGDLVDTGGSPLHF.

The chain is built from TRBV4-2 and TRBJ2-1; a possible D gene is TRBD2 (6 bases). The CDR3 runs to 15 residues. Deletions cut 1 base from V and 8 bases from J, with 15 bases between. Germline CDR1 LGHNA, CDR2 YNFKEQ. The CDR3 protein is CASSQVRDSTYEQFF. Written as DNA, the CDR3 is TGTGCCAGCAGCCAAGTCCGGGACTCCACTTATGAGCAGTTCTTC.

The CDR3 coding sequence is TGTGCCAGTAGTCTGGGACAGGAAGCTTTCTTT. This codes for CASSLGQEAFF. This chain links TRBV19 with TRBJ1-1, with 7 positions matching TRBD1. The CDR3 spans 11 residues. J was trimmed by 8 bases and V by 5 bases; bases with no gene match: 2. Per germline, CDR1 LNHDA and CDR2 SQIVND (reference sequence).

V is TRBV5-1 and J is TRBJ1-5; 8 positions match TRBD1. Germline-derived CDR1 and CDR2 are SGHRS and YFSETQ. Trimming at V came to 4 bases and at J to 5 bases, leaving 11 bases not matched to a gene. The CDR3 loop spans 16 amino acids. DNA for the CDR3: TGCGCCAGCAGCCGGGACAGGATGACCATCGATCAGCCCCAGCATTTT. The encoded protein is CASSRDRMTIDQPQHF.

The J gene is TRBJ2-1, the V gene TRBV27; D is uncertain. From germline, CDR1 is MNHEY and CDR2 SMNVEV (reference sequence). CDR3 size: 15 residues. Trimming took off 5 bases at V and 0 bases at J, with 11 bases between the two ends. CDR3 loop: CASSQTRSSYNEQFF. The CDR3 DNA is TGTGCCAGCAGTCAGACTCGCAGCTCCTACAATGAGCAGTTCTTC.

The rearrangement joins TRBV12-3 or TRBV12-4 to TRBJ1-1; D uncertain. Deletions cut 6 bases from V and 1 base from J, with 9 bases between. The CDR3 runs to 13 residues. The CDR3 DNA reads TGTGCCAGCAGCTACGAGCAGAACACTGAAGCTTTCTTT. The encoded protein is CASSYEQNTEAFF.

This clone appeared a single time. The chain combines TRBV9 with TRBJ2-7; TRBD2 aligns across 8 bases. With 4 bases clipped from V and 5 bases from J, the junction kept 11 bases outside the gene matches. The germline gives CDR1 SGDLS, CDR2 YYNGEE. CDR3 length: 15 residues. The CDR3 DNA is TGTGCCAGCAGCTCTACCCCCGGGGGGGCGGACGAGCAGTACTTC. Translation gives CASSSTPGGADEQYF.

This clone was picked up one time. The CDR3 nucleotides are TGTGCCAGCAGTTGGGGGACAGGGGGCTACGAGCAGTACTTC. This gives the protein CASSWGTGGYEQYF. The chain employs TRBV27 and TRBJ2-7; 11 bases fit TRBD1. Germline CDR1 reads MNHEY; CDR2 reads SMNVEV (reference sequence). There are 14 residues in the CDR3. V lost 4 bases to trimming and J lost 3 bases; unmatched junction nucleotides: 2.

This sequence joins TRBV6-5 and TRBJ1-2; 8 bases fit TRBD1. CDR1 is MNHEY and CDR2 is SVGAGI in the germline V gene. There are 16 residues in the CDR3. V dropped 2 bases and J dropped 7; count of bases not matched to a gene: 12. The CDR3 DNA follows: TGTGCCAGCAGTTACCGTGGGACAGGAGTCGTCGGTGGCTACACCTTC. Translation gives CASSYRGTGVVGGYTF.

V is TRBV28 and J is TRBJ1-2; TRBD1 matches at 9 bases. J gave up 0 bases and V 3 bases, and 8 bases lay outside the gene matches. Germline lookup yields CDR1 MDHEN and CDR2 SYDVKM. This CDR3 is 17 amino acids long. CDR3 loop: CASSLPGQGPANYGYTF. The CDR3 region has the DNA TGTGCCAGCAGTTTGCCGGGACAGGGTCCTGCTAACTATGGCTACACCTTC.

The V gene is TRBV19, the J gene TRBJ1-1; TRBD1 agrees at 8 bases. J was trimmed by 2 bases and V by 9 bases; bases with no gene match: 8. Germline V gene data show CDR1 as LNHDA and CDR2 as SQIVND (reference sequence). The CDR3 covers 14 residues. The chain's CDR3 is CASVSDRANTEAFF. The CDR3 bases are TGTGCCAGCGTTTCGGACAGGGCAAACACTGAAGCTTTCTTT.

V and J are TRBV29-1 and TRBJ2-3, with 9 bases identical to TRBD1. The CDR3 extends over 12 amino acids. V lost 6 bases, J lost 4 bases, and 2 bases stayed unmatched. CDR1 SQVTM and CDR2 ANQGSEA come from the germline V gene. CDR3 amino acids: CSVGTGSDTQYF. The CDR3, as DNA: TGCAGCGTCGGGACAGGGTCAGATACGCAGTATTTT.

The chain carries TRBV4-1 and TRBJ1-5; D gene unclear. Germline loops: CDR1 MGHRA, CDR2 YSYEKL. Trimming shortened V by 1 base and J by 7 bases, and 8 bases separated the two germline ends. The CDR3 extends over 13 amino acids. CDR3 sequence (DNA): TGCGCCAGCAGCCAAGTCCATGGCCAGCCCCAGCATTTT. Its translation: CASSQVHGQPQHF.

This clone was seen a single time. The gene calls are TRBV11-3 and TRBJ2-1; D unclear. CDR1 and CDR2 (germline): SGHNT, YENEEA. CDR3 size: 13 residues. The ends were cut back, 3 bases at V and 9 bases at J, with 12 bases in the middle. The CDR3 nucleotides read TGTGCCAGCAGCTTGAGATCGAGTTTTGAGCAGTTCTTC. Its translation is CASSLRSSFEQFF.

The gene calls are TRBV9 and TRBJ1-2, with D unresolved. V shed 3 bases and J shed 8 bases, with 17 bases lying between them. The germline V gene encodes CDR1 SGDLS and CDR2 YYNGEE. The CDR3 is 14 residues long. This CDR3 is CASSAPGLPGGYTF. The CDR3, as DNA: TGTGCCAGCAGCGCCCCAGGTCTCCCCGGCGGCTACACCTTC.

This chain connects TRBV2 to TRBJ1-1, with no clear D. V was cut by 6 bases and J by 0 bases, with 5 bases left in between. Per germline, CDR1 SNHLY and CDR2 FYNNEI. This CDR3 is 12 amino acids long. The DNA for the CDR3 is TGTGCCAGCAGGAACATGAACACTGAAGCTTTCTTT. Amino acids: CASRNMNTEAFF.

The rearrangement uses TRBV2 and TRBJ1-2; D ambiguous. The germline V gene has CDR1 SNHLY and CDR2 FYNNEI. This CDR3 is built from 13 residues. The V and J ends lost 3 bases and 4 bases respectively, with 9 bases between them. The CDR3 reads CASSDTGSYGYTF. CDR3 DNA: TGTGCCAGCAGTGATACGGGTTCCTATGGCTACACCTTC.

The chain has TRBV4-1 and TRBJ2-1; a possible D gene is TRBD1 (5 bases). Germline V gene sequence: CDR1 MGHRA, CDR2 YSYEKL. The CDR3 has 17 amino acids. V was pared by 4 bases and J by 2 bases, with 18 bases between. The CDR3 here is CASSRTTTQGPYNEQFF. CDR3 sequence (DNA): TGCGCCAGCAGCCGAACGACGACCCAGGGCCCCTACAATGAGCAGTTCTTC.

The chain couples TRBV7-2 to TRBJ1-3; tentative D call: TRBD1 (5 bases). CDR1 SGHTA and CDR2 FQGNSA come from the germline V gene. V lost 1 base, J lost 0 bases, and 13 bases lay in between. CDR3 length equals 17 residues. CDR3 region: CASSLGPGFSSGNTIYF. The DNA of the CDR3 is TGTGCCAGCAGCTTAGGGCCAGGGTTCAGCTCTGGAAACACCATATATTTT.

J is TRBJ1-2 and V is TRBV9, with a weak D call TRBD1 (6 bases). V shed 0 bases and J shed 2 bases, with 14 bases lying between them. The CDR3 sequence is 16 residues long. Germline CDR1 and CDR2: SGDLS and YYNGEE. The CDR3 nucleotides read TGTGCCAGCAGCGTAGACGATCGGGACATCAACTATGGCTACACCTTC. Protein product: CASSVDDRDINYGYTF.

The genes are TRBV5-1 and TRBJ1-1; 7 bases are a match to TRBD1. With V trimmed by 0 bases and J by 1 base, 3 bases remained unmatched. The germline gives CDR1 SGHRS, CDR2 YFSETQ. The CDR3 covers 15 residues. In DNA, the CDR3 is TGCGCCAGCAGCTTGGTCCCAGGGGGGAACACTGAAGCTTTCTTT. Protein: CASSLVPGGNTEAFF. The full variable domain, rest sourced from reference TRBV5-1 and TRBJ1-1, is KAGVTQTPRYLIKTRGQQVTLSCSPISGHRSVSWYQQTPGQGLQFLFEYFSETQRNKGNFPGRFSGRQFSNSRSEMNVSTLELGDSALYLCASSLVPGGNTEAFFGQGTRLTVV.

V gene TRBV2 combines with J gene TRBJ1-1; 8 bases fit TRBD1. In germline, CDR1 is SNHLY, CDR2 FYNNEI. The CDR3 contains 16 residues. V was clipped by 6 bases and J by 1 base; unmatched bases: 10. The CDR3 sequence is CASRSTGEIGNTEAFF. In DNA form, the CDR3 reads TGTGCCAGCAGGTCGACAGGGGAGATTGGGAACACTGAAGCTTTCTTT.

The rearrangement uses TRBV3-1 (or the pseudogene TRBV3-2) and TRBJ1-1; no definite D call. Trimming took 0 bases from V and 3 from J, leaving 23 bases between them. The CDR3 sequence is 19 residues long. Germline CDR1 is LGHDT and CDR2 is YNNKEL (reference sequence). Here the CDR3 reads CASSQDRHLDGGRDTEAFF. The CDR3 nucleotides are TGTGCCAGCAGCCAAGATCGTCACCTCGATGGCGGGAGGGACACTGAAGCTTTCTTT.

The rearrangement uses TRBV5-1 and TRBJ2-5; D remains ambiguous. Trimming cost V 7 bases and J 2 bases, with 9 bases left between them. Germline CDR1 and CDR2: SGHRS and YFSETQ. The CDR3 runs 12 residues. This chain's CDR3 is CASGPNQETQYF. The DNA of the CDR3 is TGCGCCAGCGGCCCAAATCAAGAGACCCAGTACTTC.

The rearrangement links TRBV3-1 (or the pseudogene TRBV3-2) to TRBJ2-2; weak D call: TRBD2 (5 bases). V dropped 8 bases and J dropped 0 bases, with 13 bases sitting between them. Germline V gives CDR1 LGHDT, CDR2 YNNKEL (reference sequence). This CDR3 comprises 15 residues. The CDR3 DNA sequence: TGTGCCAGCCGACGGGGTCCCGCGAACACCGGGGAGCTGTTTTTT. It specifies CASRRGPANTGELFF.

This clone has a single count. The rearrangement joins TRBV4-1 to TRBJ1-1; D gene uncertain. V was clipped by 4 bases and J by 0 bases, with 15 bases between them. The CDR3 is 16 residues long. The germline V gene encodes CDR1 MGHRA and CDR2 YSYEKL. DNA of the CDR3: TGCGCCAGCAGCCTCAGAGGGTCGGGAATGAACACTGAAGCTTTCTTT. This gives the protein CASSLRGSGMNTEAFF.

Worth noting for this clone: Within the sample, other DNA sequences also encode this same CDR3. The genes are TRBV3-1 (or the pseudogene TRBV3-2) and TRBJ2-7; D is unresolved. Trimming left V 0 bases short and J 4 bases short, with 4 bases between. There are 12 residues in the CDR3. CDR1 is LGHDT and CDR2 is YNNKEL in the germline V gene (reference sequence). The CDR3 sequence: CASSQDRYEQYF. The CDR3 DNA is TGTGCCAGCAGCCAAGACCGTTACGAGCAGTACTTC.

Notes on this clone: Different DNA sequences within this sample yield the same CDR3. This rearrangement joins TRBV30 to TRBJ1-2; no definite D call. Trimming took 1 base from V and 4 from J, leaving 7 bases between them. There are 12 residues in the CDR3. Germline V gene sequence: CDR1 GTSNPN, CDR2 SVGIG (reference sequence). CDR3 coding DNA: TGTGCCTGGAGTGGAGGTGGCTATGGCTACACCTTC. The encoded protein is CAWSGGGYGYTF.